A single sample gave rise to the 11 T cell receptor beta chains below, sequenced in a study of monozygotic twins with inflammatory bowel disease. TCRdb re-analyzed the 5' RACE reads; it lists each CDR3 protein once, without DNA. This sample's table reports about 130,000 distinct CDR3 sequences. Sequenced material: blood. The receptors here all came from a human donor with ulcerative colitis or Crohn's disease, or a healthy co-twin of an affected twin (not recorded which).

This chain links TRBV20-1 with TRBJ2-3; lacking DNA, the TRBD2 call made by TCRdb goes unchecked. This CDR3 comprises 14 residues. In germline, CDR1 is DFQATT, CDR2 SNEGSKA (reference sequence). CDR3 region: CSAPSGISTDTQYF.

The rearrangement links TRBV6-1 to TRBJ1-5; no DNA is available, so the TRBD1 call from TCRdb remains unchecked. CDR3 size: 17 residues. The germline V gene encodes CDR1 MNHNS and CDR2 SASEGT. The CDR3 reads CASSSRDSPYSNQPQHF.

The rearrangement joins TRBV5-1 to TRBJ1-5; TCRdb's D gene call, TRBD1, goes unchecked for lack of DNA. CDR1 SGHRS and CDR2 YFSETQ come from the germline V gene. The length of the CDR3 is 13 residues. Here the CDR3 reads CASSPRGPGPQHF.

The J gene is TRBJ1-4, the V gene TRBV9; the D call from TCRdb, TRBD1, cannot be confirmed without DNA. Per the germline V gene, CDR1 is SGDLS and CDR2 is YYNGEE. The CDR3 length is 17 residues. The CDR3 loop is CASSGTGGFLKNEKLFF.

The chain employs TRBV12-3 or TRBV12-4 and TRBJ2-5; TCRdb's D gene call, TRBD2, goes unchecked for lack of DNA. The CDR3 loop spans 15 amino acids. This CDR3 reads CASSFGSGSQETQYF.

The genes are TRBV5-1 and TRBJ2-5; with no DNA, the TCRdb D assignment of TRBD1 cannot be verified. Germline CDR1 SGHRS, CDR2 YFSETQ. The CDR3 sequence is 13 residues long. CDR3 amino acids: CASSEGQQETQYF.

The chain is built from TRBV19 and TRBJ1-4; TCRdb names TRBD1, which stays unverified in the absence of DNA. This CDR3 is built from 14 residues. CDR1 is LNHDA and CDR2 is SQIVND in the germline V gene (reference sequence). This chain's CDR3 is CASRTTGADEKLFF.

The chain links TRBV7-3 to TRBJ2-1; without DNA, the TCRdb call of TRBD1 cannot be checked. CDR1 and CDR2 from the germline V gene are SGHTA and FQGTGA. The CDR3 runs 18 residues. CDR3 loop: CASSLHPTGASSYNEQFF.

This chain uses TRBV5-1 with TRBJ1-5; without DNA, the TCRdb call of TRBD1 cannot be checked. The CDR3 length is 15 residues. CDR1 is SGHRS and CDR2 is YFSETQ in the germline V gene. CDR3 residues: CASSLGQGASQPQHF.

The rearrangement uses TRBV30 and TRBJ2-1; the D gene TCRdb calls, TRBD2, cannot be checked with no DNA. CDR1 is GTSNPN, CDR2 SVGIG, per germline (reference sequence). CDR3 length equals 14 residues. CDR3 loop: CAWSRLAINNEQFF.

The rearrangement links TRBV24-1 to TRBJ2-4; absent DNA, TCRdb's TRBD1 call cannot be checked. CDR1 and CDR2 (germline): KGHDR, SFDVKD. This CDR3 has 15 residues. CDR3 loop: CATSDYRRDPNIQYF.